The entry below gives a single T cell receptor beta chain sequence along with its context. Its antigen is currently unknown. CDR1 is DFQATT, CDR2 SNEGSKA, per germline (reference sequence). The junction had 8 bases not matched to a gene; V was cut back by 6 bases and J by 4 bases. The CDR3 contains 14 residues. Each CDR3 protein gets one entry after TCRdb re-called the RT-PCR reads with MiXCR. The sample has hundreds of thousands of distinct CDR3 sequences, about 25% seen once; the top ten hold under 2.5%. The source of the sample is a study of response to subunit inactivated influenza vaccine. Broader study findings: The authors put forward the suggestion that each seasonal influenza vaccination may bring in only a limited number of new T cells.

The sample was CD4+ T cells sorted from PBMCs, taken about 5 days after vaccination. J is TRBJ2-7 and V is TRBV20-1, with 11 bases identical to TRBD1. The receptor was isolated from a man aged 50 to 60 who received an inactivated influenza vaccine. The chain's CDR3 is CSAPTGTGGYEQYF. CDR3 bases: TGCAGTGCGCCGACCGGGACAGGGGGGTACGAGCAGTACTTC.